This T cell receptor (beta chain) comes out of a study of blood T cell repertoires in COVID-19. This CDR3 is built from 14 residues. CDR1 is MNHNS and CDR2 is SASEGT in the germline V gene. V lost 2 bases, J lost 7 bases, and 14 bases lay in between. In the authors' methods: Quantification of nucleated cells was approximated via reference gene primer amplification. Libraries were prepared by immunoSEQ multiplex PCR; TCRdb keeps only in-frame clonotypes and omits some of them. D and trimming come from the DNA, and the V and J calls and clone size come from that table. The sample consists of more than 65,000 clones, roughly 82% of them appearing once.

Material for sequencing was peripheral blood. V gene TRBV6-1 combines with J gene TRBJ1-2, with D perhaps TRBD1 (5 bases). The origin of this receptor is a human donor in a cohort sampled during active COVID-19. DNA of the CDR3: TGTGCCAGCAGTGAACTAGGCGCGGGGGGTGGCTACACCTTC. Protein product: CASSELGAGGGYTF.